This is a list of T cell receptor beta chains from one sample in a study of human T cells and chemical hapten exposure. TCRdb passed the RACE reads through MiXCR, listing each CDR3 protein once. The sample contains about 47,000 distinct CDR3 sequences, roughly 3.5% of which appear only once. Sequencing was done on a sample of whole blood. The receptors were gathered from a human donor in good health. Some clones in this sample may be carry-over from other donors' samples. The CDR3 runs from the conserved cysteine through the conserved F or W. The order of the fields is clone size, J gene, V gene, D gene, CDR3 protein, CDR3 DNA. The D gene is left open where the match is weak. Only part of the rows carry a size: once, few, many, or a class if the clone is expanded.

size: few; J: TRBJ2-1; V: TRBV5-1; D: NA; CDR3: CASTLDSYNEQFF; DNA: TGCGCCAGCACCCTTGACAGCTACAATGAGCAGTTCTTC
size: many; J: TRBJ2-5; V: TRBV7-6; D: TRBD1; CDR3: CASSSGQGREKTQYF; DNA: TGTGCCAGCAGCTCTGGACAGGGTAGAGAAAAGACCCAGTACTTC
size: few; J: TRBJ2-5; V: TRBV12-3/TRBV12-4; D: TRBD1; CDR3: CASSLWTGEETQYF; DNA: TGTGCCAGCAGTTTATGGACAGGGGAGGAGACCCAGTACTTC
size: many; J: TRBJ2-5; V: TRBV29-1; D: TRBD1; CDR3: CSLGTGFQETQYF; DNA: TGCAGCCTTGGGACAGGCTTCCAAGAGACCCAGTACTTC
size: many; J: TRBJ2-7; V: TRBV27; D: TRBD2; CDR3: CASSLSTSGAYEQYF; DNA: TGTGCCAGCAGTTTATCGACTAGCGGGGCCTACGAGCAGTACTTC
size: many; J: TRBJ2-1; V: TRBV7-2; D: TRBD2; CDR3: CASSLALAGGPLEQFF; DNA: TGTGCCAGCAGCCTAGCCCTAGCGGGAGGGCCTCTTGAGCAGTTCTTC
size: NA; J: TRBJ1-1; V: TRBV7-9; D: NA; CDR3: CASSLHGREAFF; DNA: TGTGCCAGCAGCTTACATGGGCGGGAAGCTTTCTTT
size: many; J: TRBJ2-7; V: TRBV5-1; D: NA; CDR3: CASSWGDGTYEQYF; DNA: TGCGCCAGCAGCTGGGGGGACGGGACCTACGAGCAGTACTTC
size: many; J: TRBJ2-2; V: TRBV2; D: TRBD2; CDR3: CASSVLGGTGELFF; DNA: TGTGCCAGCAGTGTATTGGGGGGGACCGGGGAGCTGTTTTTT
size: many; J: TRBJ2-3; V: TRBV7-9; D: TRBD1; CDR3: CASSRDRGADTQYF; DNA: TGTGCCAGCAGCCGAGACAGGGGAGCAGATACGCAGTATTTT
size: many; J: TRBJ2-7; V: TRBV10-2; D: NA; CDR3: CASRSIYEQYF; DNA: TGCGCCAGCAGATCCATCTACGAGCAGTACTTC
size: few; J: TRBJ1-5; V: TRBV4-1; D: NA; CDR3: CASSQDSSSGSPSNQPQHF; DNA: TGCGCCAGCAGCCAAGATTCATCCTCGGGCAGCCCGTCCAATCAGCCCCAGCATTTT
size: few; J: TRBJ2-1; V: TRBV7-6; D: NA; CDR3: CASSQDLSSYNEQFF; DNA: TGTGCCAGCAGCCAGGACTTAAGCTCCTACAATGAGCAGTTCTTC
size: few; J: TRBJ1-2; V: TRBV28; D: NA; CDR3: CASSHGPNPLGYTF; DNA: TGTGCCAGCAGTCACGGACCCAACCCTCTTGGCTACACCTTC
size: many; J: TRBJ2-7; V: TRBV5-1; D: NA; CDR3: CASSLDVSGGAGYEQYF; DNA: TGCGCCAGCAGCTTGGACGTAAGTGGGGGGGCCGGCTACGAGCAGTACTTC
size: many; J: TRBJ2-1; V: TRBV9; D: NA; CDR3: CASSAGTTNRRYNEQFF; DNA: TGTGCCAGCAGCGCGGGGACAACCAATCGGCGGTACAATGAGCAGTTCTTC
size: NA; J: TRBJ2-7; V: TRBV28; D: NA; CDR3: CASTPRDPRFYEQYF; DNA: TGTGCCAGCACGCCCCGGGACCCGCGCTTCTACGAGCAGTACTTC
size: many; J: TRBJ1-6; V: TRBV12-3/TRBV12-4; D: TRBD1; CDR3: CASSPFDRDNSPLHF; DNA: TGTGCCAGCAGTCCGTTCGACAGGGACAATTCACCCCTCCACTTT
size: many; J: TRBJ2-3; V: TRBV4-1; D: NA; CDR3: CASSVGRGFSDTQYF; DNA: TGCGCCAGCAGCGTGGGGCGTGGGTTCTCAGATACGCAGTATTTT
size: many; J: TRBJ1-5; V: TRBV7-2; D: TRBD1; CDR3: CASSFPRQGASNQPQHF; DNA: TGTGCCAGCAGCTTTCCCAGACAGGGGGCTAGCAATCAGCCCCAGCATTTT
size: many; J: TRBJ1-1; V: TRBV12-3/TRBV12-4; D: NA; CDR3: CASSLGGQGREYTEAFF; DNA: TGTGCCAGCAGTTTAGGGGGGCAGGGACGGGAGTACACTGAAGCTTTCTTT
size: NA; J: TRBJ1-4; V: TRBV28; D: TRBD1; CDR3: CASSGAGQGKVGLFF; DNA: TGTGCCAGCAGTGGGGCGGGACAGGGGAAGGTTGGACTGTTTTTT
size: many; J: TRBJ2-5; V: TRBV20-1; D: NA; CDR3: CSATGARKETQYF; DNA: TGCAGTGCTACGGGGGCTCGGAAAGAGACCCAGTACTTC
size: many; J: TRBJ2-1; V: TRBV29-1; D: NA; CDR3: CSAGIGVSSDNEQFF; DNA: TGCAGCGCCGGGATCGGGGTGAGTTCCGACAATGAGCAGTTCTTC
size: many; J: TRBJ1-5; V: TRBV5-6; D: TRBD1; CDR3: CASSLYLATRGRNQPQHF; DNA: TGTGCCAGCAGCTTATACCTCGCTACCAGGGGGCGGAATCAGCCCCAGCATTTT
size: many; J: TRBJ2-3; V: TRBV11-2; D: NA; CDR3: CASSPKQHLPTDTQYF; DNA: TGTGCCAGCAGCCCAAAGCAACACCTTCCCACAGATACGCAGTATTTT
size: few; J: TRBJ2-7; V: TRBV15; D: NA; CDR3: CATTQGDSLSYEQYF; DNA: TGTGCCACGACACAAGGGGACTCGCTCTCCTACGAGCAGTACTTC
size: few; J: TRBJ1-1; V: TRBV28; D: NA; CDR3: CASSPPDISAFF; DNA: TGTGCCAGCAGTCCCCCCGACATATCAGCTTTCTTT
size: many; J: TRBJ2-1; V: TRBV30; D: NA; CDR3: CAWSDSYNEQFF; DNA: TGTGCCTGGTCCGATTCCTACAATGAGCAGTTCTTC
size: NA; J: TRBJ2-3; V: TRBV7-9; D: NA; CDR3: CASSLKLDTQYF; DNA: TGTGCCAGCAGCTTAAAGTTGGATACGCAGTATTTT
size: many; J: TRBJ1-3; V: TRBV9; D: TRBD1; CDR3: CASSADRGKHTIYF; DNA: TGTGCCAGCAGTGCGGACAGGGGGAAACACACCATATATTTT
size: many; J: TRBJ2-7; V: TRBV14; D: NA; CDR3: CASSQESHYEQYF; DNA: TGTGCCAGCAGCCAAGAGAGTCACTACGAGCAGTACTTC
size: many; J: TRBJ1-2; V: TRBV6-6; D: NA; CDR3: CASSLGSANYGYTF; DNA: TGTGCCAGCAGTTTAGGGAGCGCTAACTATGGCTACACCTTC
size: many; J: TRBJ2-4; V: TRBV3-1; D: NA; CDR3: CASSQVSGGNIQYF; DNA: TGTGCCAGCAGCCAAGTATCCGGGGGAAACATTCAGTACTTC
size: few; J: TRBJ2-7; V: TRBV28; D: NA; CDR3: CASSRYYEQYF; DNA: TGTGCCAGCAGCCGTTACTACGAGCAGTACTTC
size: many; J: TRBJ2-7; V: TRBV7-8; D: NA; CDR3: CASSLVVSYF; DNA: TGTGCCAGCAGCTTAGTTGTGTCTTACTTC
size: many; J: TRBJ2-1; V: TRBV7-2; D: TRBD2; CDR3: CASSLAAGASGEQFF; DNA: TGTGCCAGCAGCTTAGCTGCCGGGGCTAGCGGAGAGCAGTTCTTC
size: many; J: TRBJ2-3; V: TRBV7-9; D: NA; CDR3: CASSLGAELTDTQYF; DNA: TGTGCCAGCAGCTTAGGGGCGGAGCTCACAGATACGCAGTATTTT
size: NA; J: TRBJ2-7; V: TRBV12-3/TRBV12-4; D: TRBD2; CDR3: CASSRGLAGDEQYF; DNA: TGTGCCAGCAGTCGGGGACTAGCGGGAGACGAGCAGTACTTC
size: NA; J: TRBJ2-5; V: TRBV28; D: NA; CDR3: CASMKGGQETQYF; DNA: TGTGCCAGCATGAAGGGCGGCCAAGAGACCCAGTACTTC
size: many; J: TRBJ1-4; V: TRBV12-3/TRBV12-4; D: NA; CDR3: CASVRGATNEKLFF; DNA: TGTGCCAGCGTCCGCGGGGCAACTAATGAAAAACTGTTTTTT
size: many; J: TRBJ2-1; V: TRBV7-9; D: NA; CDR3: CATPGTRLGDEQFF; DNA: TGTGCCACGCCCGGGACCCGCTTGGGGGATGAGCAGTTCTTC
size: NA; J: TRBJ2-5; V: TRBV7-2; D: NA; CDR3: CASSLAGVVQETQYF; DNA: TGTGCCAGCAGCTTAGCGGGGGTAGTCCAAGAGACCCAGTACTTC
size: few; J: TRBJ1-5; V: TRBV30; D: NA; CDR3: CAWSLQGGNQPQHF; DNA: TGTGCCTGGAGTCTACAAGGCGGCAATCAGCCCCAGCATTTT
size: few; J: TRBJ1-1; V: TRBV9; D: TRBD1; CDR3: CASSVGVKGAADTEAFF; DNA: TGTGCCAGCAGCGTAGGGGTAAAGGGGGCGGCGGACACTGAAGCTTTCTTT
size: many; J: TRBJ2-4; V: TRBV28; D: NA; CDR3: CASSSYGLKNIQYF; DNA: TGTGCCAGCAGTTCATACGGCCTAAAAAACATTCAGTACTTC
size: many; J: TRBJ2-7; V: TRBV29-1; D: NA; CDR3: CSVSYVSYEQYF; DNA: TGCAGCGTATCGTATGTCTCCTACGAGCAGTACTTC
size: many; J: TRBJ1-5; V: TRBV5-6; D: NA; CDR3: CASSLAGATLEPQHF; DNA: TGTGCCAGCAGCTTGGCCGGGGCAACATTAGAGCCCCAGCATTTT
size: many; J: TRBJ2-7; V: TRBV12-3/TRBV12-4; D: TRBD1; CDR3: CASSTRQGNEQYF; DNA: TGTGCCAGCAGTACCCGACAGGGCAACGAGCAGTACTTC
size: many; J: TRBJ1-1; V: TRBV13; D: NA; CDR3: CASSLGTGTEAFF; DNA: TGTGCCAGCAGCTTAGGGACAGGAACTGAAGCTTTCTTT
size: many; J: TRBJ2-1; V: TRBV6-5; D: TRBD1; CDR3: CASSPRGGRQQFF; DNA: TGTGCCAGCAGTCCCCGAGGGGGCAGGCAGCAGTTCTTC
size: many; J: TRBJ2-3; V: TRBV25-1; D: NA; CDR3: CASSEHTDTQYF; DNA: TGTGCCAGCAGTGAACACACAGATACGCAGTATTTT
size: many; J: TRBJ2-7; V: TRBV21-1; D: NA; CDR3: CASSKKAGRIAVYEQYF; DNA: TGTGCCAGCAGCAAAAAGGCCGGCCGGATAGCGGTGTACGAGCAGTACTTC